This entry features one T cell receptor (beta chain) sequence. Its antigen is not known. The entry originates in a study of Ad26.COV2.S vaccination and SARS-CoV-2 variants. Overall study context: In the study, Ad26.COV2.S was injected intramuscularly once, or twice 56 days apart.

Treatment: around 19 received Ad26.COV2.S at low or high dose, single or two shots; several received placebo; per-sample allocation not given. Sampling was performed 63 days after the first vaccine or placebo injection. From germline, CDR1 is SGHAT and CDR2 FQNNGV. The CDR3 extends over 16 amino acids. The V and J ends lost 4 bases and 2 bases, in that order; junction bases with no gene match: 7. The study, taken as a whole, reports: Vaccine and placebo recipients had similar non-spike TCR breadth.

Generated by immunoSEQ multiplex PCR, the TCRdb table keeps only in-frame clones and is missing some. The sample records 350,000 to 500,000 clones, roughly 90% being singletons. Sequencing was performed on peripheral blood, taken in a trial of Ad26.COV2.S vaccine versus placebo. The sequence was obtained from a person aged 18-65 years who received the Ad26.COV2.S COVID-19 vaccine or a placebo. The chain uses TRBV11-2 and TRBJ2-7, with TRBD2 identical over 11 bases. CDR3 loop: CASSSYGTSGTYEQYF. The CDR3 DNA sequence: TGTGCCAGCAGCTCCTACGGGACTAGCGGTACCTACGAGCAGTACTTC.